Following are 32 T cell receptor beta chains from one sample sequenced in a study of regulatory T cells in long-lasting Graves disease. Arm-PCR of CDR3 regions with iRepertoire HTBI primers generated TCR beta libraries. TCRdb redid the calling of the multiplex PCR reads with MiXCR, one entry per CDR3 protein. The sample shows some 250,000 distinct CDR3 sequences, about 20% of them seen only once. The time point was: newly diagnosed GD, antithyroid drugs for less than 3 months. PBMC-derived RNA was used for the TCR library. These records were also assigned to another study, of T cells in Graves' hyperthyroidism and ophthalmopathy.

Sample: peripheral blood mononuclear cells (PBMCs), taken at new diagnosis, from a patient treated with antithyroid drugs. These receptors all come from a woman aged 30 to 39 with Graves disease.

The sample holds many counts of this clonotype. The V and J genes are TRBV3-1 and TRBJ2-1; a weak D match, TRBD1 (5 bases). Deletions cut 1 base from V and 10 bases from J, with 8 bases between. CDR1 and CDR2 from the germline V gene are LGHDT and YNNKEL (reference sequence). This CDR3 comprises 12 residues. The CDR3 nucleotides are TGTGCCAGCAGCCAAGTAGCAGGGGAGCAGTTCTTC. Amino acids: CASSQVAGEQFF.

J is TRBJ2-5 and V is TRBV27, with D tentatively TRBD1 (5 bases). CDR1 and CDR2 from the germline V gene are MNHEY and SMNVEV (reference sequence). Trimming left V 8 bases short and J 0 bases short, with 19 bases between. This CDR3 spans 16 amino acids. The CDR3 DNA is TGTGCCAGCCGAAGGGGTTTCATGTATGACCAAGAGACCCAGTACTTC. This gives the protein CASRRGFMYDQETQYF.

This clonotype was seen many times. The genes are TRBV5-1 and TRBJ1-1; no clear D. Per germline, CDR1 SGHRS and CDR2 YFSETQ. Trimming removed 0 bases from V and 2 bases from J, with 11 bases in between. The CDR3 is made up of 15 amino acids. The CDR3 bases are TGCGCCAGCAGCTTGGTGGGTAGCACCAACACTGAAGCTTTCTTT. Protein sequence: CASSLVGSTNTEAFF.

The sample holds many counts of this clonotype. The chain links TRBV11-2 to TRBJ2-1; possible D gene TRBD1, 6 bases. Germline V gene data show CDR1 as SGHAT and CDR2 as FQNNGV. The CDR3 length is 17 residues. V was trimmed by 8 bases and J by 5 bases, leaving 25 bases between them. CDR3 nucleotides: TGTGCCAGCGGGGGTTCGATCGACAGGCCCCACAACAATGAGCAGTTCTTC. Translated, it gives CASGGSIDRPHNNEQFF.

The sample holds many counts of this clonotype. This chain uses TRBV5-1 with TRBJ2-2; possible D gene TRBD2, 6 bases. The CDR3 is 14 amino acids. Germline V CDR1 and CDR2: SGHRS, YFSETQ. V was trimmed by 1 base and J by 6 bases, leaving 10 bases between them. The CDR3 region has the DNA TGCGCCAGCAGCTTGTTGGCGGGGCCCGGGGAGCTGTTTTTT. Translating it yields CASSLLAGPGELFF.

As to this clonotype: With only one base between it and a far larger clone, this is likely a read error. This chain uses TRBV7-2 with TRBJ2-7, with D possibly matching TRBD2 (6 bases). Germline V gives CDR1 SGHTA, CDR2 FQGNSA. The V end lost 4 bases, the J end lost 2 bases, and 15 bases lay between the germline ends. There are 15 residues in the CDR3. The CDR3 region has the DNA TGTGCCAGCAGCTACCTAGCGTCGAGTACCTACGAGCAGTACTTC. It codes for CASSYLASSTYEQYF.

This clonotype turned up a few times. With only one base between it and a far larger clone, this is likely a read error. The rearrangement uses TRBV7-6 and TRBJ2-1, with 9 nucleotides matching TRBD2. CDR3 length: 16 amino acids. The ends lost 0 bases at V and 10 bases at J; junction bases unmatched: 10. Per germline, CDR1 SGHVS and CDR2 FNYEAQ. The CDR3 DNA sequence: TGTGCCAGCAGCTTAGCGGGGCGGGGGGGCCTTTACGAGCAGTTCTTC. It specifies CASSLAGRGGLYEQFF.

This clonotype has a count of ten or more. The CDR3 is CASSLSEGVAAFF. CDR3 in DNA: TGTGCCAGCAGTTTATCGGAGGGGGTGGCTGCTTTCTTT. The V gene is TRBV27, the J gene TRBJ1-1; possible D gene TRBD1, 6 bases. The CDR3 is made up of 13 amino acids. Deletions cut 0 bases from V and 11 bases from J, with 13 bases between. Germline loops: CDR1 MNHEY, CDR2 SMNVEV (reference sequence).

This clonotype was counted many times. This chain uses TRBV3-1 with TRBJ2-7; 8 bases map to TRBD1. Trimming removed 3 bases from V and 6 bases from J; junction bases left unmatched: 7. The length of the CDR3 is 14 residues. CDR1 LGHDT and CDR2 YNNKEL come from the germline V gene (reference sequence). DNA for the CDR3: TGTGCCAGCAGCCAGGGGACAGGACGCCGCGAGCAGTACTTC. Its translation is CASSQGTGRREQYF.

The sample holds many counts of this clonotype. The CDR3, as DNA: TGTGCCAGCAGCTTAGCCGGCACGCTGAACACTGAAGCTTTCTTT. It codes for CASSLAGTLNTEAFF. The chain links TRBV7-6 to TRBJ1-1; no clear D gene. Germline CDR1 is SGHVS and CDR2 is FNYEAQ. This CDR3 contains 15 residues. V was pared by 0 bases and J by 0 bases, with 8 bases between.

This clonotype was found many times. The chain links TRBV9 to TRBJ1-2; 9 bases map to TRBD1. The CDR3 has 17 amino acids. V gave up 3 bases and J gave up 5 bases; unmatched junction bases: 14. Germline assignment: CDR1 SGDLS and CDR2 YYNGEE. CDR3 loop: CASSGPGQGVMLYGYTF. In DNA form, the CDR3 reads TGTGCCAGCAGCGGGCCGGGACAGGGCGTGATGTTATATGGCTACACCTTC. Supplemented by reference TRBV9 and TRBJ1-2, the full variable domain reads DSGVTQTPKHLITATGQRVTLRCSPRSGDLSVYWYQQSLDQGLQFLIQYYNGEERAKGNILERFSAQQFPDLHSELNLSSLELGDSALYFCASSGPGQGVMLYGYTFGSGTRLTVV.

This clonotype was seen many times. The CDR3 nucleotides are TGCAGTGCTAGCGGAGTCCAGGGAGGCAGAAACACCATATATTTT. Amino acid sequence: CSASGVQGGRNTIYF. The chain employs TRBV20-1 and TRBJ1-3; TRBD1 is a possible D gene (5 bases). Deletions cut 3 bases from V and 5 bases from J, with 17 bases between. The CDR3 spans 15 residues. Germline V CDR1 and CDR2: DFQATT, SNEGSKA (reference sequence).

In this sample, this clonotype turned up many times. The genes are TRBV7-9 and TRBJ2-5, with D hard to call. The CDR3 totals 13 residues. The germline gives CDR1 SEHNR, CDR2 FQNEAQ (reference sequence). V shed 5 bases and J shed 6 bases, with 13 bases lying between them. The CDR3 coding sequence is TGTGCCAGCAGCCCAGGAAGTGTGAAGACCCAGTACTTC. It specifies CASSPGSVKTQYF.

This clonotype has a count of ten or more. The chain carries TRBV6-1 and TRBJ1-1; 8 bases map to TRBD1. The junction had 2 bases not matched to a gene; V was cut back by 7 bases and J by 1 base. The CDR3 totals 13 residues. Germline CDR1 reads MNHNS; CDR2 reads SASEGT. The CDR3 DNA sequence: TGTGCCAGCACCGGGACAGGGAACACTGAAGCTTTCTTT. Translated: CASTGTGNTEAFF.

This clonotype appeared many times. The chain's CDR3 is CASSLELAGARTQYF. The CDR3 DNA is TGCGCCAGCAGCTTGGAACTAGCGGGGGCGAGGACGCAGTATTTT. This chain uses TRBV5-1 with TRBJ2-3; 11 bases line up with TRBD2. Germline CDR1 is SGHRS and CDR2 is YFSETQ. CDR3 length equals 15 residues. J was trimmed by 9 bases and V by 0 bases; bases with no gene match: 6.

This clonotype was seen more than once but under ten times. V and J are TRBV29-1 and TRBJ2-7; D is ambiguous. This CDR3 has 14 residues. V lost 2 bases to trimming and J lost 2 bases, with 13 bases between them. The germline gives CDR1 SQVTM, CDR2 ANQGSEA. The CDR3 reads CSVENRGGTYEQYF. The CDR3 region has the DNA TGCAGCGTTGAAAATCGCGGTGGAACCTACGAGCAGTACTTC.

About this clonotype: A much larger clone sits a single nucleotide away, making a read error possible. CDR3 coding DNA: TGTGCCAGCAGTGAGGGTTTACTTTCACCCCCCCACTTT. Translating gives CASSEGLLSPPHF. The chain joins TRBV6-2 or TRBV6-3 to TRBJ1-6; D remains unclear. Germline lookup yields CDR1 MNHEY and CDR2 SVGEGT. The CDR3 has 13 amino acids.

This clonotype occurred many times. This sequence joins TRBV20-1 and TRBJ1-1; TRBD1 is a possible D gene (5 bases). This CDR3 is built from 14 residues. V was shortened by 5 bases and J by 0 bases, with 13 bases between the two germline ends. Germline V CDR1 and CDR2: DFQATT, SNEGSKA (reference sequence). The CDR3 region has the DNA TGCAGTGCTGCCCCCGGGGCTTTGAACACTGAAGCTTTCTTT. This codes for CSAAPGALNTEAFF.

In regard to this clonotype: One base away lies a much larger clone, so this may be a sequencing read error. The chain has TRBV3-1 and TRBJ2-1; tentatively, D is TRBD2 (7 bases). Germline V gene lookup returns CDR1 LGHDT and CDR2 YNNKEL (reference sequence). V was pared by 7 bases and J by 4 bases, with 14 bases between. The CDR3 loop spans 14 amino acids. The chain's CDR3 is CASTVGGAYNEQFF. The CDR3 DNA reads TGTGCCAGCACCGTAGGGGGGGCGTACAATGAGCAGTTCTTC.

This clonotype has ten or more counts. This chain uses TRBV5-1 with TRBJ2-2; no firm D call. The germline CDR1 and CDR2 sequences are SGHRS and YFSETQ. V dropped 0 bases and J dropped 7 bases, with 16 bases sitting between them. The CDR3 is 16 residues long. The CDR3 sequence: CASSLAWGSGHGELFF. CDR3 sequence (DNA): TGCGCCAGCAGCTTGGCCTGGGGAAGTGGGCACGGGGAGCTGTTTTTT.

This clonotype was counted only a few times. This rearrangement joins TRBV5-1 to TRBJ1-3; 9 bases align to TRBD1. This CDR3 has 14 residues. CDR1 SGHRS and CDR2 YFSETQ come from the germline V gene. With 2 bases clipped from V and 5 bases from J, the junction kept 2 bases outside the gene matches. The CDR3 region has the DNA TGCGCCAGCAGCTTAGGGACAGGGAGAAACACCATATATTTT. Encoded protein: CASSLGTGRNTIYF.

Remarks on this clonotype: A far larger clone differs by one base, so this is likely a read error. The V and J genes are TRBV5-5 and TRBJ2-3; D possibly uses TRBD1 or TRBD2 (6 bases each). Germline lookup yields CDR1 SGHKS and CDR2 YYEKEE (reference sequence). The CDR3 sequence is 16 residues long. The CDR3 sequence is CAGSLWGAQVTDTQYF. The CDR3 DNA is TGTGCCGGCAGTTTATGGGGGGCGCAGGTCACAGATACGCAGTATTTT. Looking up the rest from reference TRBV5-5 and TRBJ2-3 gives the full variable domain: DAGVTQSPTHLIKTRGQQVTLRCSPISGHKSVSWYQQVLGQGPQFIFQYYEKEERGRGNFPDRFSARQFPNYSSELNVNALLLGDSALYLCAGSLWGAQVTDTQYFGPGTRLTVL.

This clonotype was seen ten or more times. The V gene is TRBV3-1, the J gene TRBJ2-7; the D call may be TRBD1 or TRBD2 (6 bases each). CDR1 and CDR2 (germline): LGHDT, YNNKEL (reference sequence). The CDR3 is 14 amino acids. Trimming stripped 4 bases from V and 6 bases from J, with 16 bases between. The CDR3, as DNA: TGTGCCAGCAGCCCTTTTCGGGGGCTCGGCGAGCAGTACTTC. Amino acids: CASSPFRGLGEQYF.

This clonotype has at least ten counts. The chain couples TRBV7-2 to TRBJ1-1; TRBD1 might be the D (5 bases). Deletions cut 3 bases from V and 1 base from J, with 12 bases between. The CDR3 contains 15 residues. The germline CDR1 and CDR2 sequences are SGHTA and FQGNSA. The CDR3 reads CASSFEGSQNTEAFF. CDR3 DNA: TGTGCCAGCAGCTTCGAGGGGTCACAGAACACTGAAGCTTTCTTT.

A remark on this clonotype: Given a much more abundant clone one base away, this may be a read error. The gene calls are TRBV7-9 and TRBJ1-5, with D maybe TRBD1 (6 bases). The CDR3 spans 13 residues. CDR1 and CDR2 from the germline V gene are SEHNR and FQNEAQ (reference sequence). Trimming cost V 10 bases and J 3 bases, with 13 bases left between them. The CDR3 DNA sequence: TGTGCCACCCGGGGGCGAGACAATCAGCCCCAGCATTTT. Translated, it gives CATRGRDNQPQHF.

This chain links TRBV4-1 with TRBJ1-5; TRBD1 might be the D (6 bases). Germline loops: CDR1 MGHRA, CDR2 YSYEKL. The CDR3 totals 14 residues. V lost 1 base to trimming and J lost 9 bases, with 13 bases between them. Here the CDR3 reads CASSQGQGRRPQHF. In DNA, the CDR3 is TGCGCCAGCAGCCAAGGTCAGGGGCGGCGGCCCCAGCATTTT.

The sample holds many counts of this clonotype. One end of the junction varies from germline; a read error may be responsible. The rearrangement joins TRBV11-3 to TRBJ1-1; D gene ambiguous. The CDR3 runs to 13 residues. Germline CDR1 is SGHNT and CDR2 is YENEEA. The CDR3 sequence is CASSLDLKTEAFF. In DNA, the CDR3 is TGTGCCAGCAGCTTAGATCTGAAAACTGAAGCTTTCTTT.

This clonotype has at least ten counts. The CDR3 DNA reads TGCAGTGCTAGAGTGAGGACAGGGGAAATAGGATCACCCCTCCACTTT. Encoded protein: CSARVRTGEIGSPLHF. The chain links TRBV20-1 to TRBJ1-6; 9 nucleotides line up with TRBD1. Germline V gene data show CDR1 as DFQATT and CDR2 as SNEGSKA (reference sequence). The CDR3 totals 16 residues. Losses at the gene ends were 1 base for V and 10 bases for J; bases not matched to a gene: 11.

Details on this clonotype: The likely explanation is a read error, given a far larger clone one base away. The DNA of the CDR3 is TGCGCCAGCAGCCCGACAGTCAGCGCAGATACGCAGTATTTT. The encoded protein is CASSPTVSADTQYF. The gene calls are TRBV11-1 and TRBJ2-3; tentative D call: TRBD1 (5 bases). Looked up from germline, CDR1 is SGHAT and CDR2 is FQDESV (reference sequence). This CDR3 contains 14 residues.

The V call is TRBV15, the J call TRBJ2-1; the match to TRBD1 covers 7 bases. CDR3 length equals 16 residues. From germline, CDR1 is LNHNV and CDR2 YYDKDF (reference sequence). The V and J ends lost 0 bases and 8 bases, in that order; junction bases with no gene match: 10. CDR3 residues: CATSRDLYRGSDEQFF. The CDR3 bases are TGTGCCACCAGCAGAGATTTATACAGGGGCTCGGATGAGCAGTTCTTC.

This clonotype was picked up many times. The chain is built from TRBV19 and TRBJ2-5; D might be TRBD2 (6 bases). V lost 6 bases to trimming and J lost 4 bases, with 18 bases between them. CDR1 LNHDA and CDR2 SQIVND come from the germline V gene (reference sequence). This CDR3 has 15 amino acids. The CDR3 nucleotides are TGTGCCAGTAGCCCTGGTGGCGCGGGGCGAGAGACCCAGTACTTC. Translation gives CASSPGGAGRETQYF.

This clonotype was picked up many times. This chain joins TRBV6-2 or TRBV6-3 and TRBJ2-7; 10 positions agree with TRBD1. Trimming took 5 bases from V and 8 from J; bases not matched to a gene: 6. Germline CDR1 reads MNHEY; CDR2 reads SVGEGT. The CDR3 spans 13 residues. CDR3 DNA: TGTGCCAGCAGTGGCCAGACAGGGGGCCAGCAGTACTTC. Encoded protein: CASSGQTGGQQYF.